This T cell receptor beta chain was recovered during a study of T cells in Graves' hyperthyroidism and ophthalmopathy. On the study more broadly: Initial diagnosis, before any treatment, was when peripheral blood was collected. Overall study results and limits: Expanded thyroid clonotypes (above 0.001) were mostly also found in blood.

What was amplified from RNA transcripts were TCR beta CDR3 regions. Initially, a first-round RT-PCR of the TCR CDR3 employed the HTBI primer set. TCRdb passed the multiplex PCR reads through MiXCR, listing each CDR3 protein once. Counted here are hundreds of thousands of distinct CDR3 sequences, over 35% occurring once; the ten biggest clones make up more than 7%. Turning to this clonotype: Its matching antigen is unknown.

This CDR3 is 15 amino acids long. Germline values: CDR1 MGHRA, CDR2 YSYEKL. Trimming pared 4 bases from V and 4 bases from J, leaving 13 bases between. Across 18 months, stable Graves' hyperthyroidism was marked by no progression to ophthalmopathy. With a duration under 2 months, the hyperthyroidism was newly diagnosed in patients aged 18 to 65. This rearrangement joins TRBV4-1 to TRBJ2-2, with a tentative D call TRBD1 (6 bases). Source material: blood. This clonotype was obtained from a man younger than 35 with Graves' hyperthyroidism. The CDR3 nucleotides are TGCGCCAGCAGCCGGACAGACAGACCCACCGGGGAGCTGTTTTTT. It specifies CASSRTDRPTGELFF.